Below, 30 T cell receptor beta chains from the same sample are listed, as sequenced in a study of T-cell memory formation after mild COVID-19. TCRdb called the 5' RACE reads again in MiXCR, with one record for every CDR3 protein. The profile shows 350,000 to 450,000 distinct CDR3 sequences, 15% to 20% of them singletons. Input material: PBMCs or a T cell subset sorted from them (not recorded which). These receptors were obtained from an adult woman who had mild COVID-19 (a few samples of this study predate the infection). Cell type and time point are not known.

The V call is TRBV30, the J call TRBJ1-5, with D hard to call. The V end lost 1 base, the J end lost 0 bases, and 10 bases lay between the germline ends. This CDR3 has 15 amino acids. Germline V lookup: CDR1 GTSNPN, CDR2 SVGIG (reference sequence). DNA of the CDR3: TGTGCCTGGAGTGGTGGGCTTTATAGCAATCAGCCCCAGCATTTT. This sequence encodes CAWSGGLYSNQPQHF.

The chain links TRBV30 to TRBJ2-7; 8 bases line up with TRBD1. The germline gives CDR1 GTSNPN, CDR2 SVGIG (reference sequence). CDR3 size: 12 residues. Losses at the gene ends were 2 bases for V and 6 bases for J; bases not matched to a gene: 3. Here the CDR3 DNA reads TGTGCCTGGAGTTCGACAGGGGCCGAGCAGTACTTC. Its translation is CAWSSTGAEQYF.

V is TRBV29-1 and J is TRBJ2-7; 9 bases agree with TRBD1. This CDR3 contains 12 residues. Per the germline V gene, CDR1 is SQVTM and CDR2 is ANQGSEA. The junction had 2 bases not matched to a gene; V was cut back by 5 bases and J by 3 bases. DNA of the CDR3: TGCAGCGTTATGACAGGGGGCTACGAGCAGTACTTC. Translated: CSVMTGGYEQYF.

This clonotype was observed a single time. The chain uses TRBV5-1 and TRBJ2-3, with D possibly being TRBD1 or TRBD2 (6 bases each). The V end lost 4 bases, the J end lost 3 bases, and 21 bases lay between the germline ends. Germline CDR1 is SGHRS and CDR2 is YFSETQ. The length of the CDR3 is 17 residues. CDR3 region: CASSVNRRGRITDTQYF. CDR3 DNA: TGCGCCAGCAGCGTAAATCGCCGGGGGCGAATTACAGATACGCAGTATTTT.

This clonotype appeared a few times. V usage is TRBV11-3 and J usage is TRBJ2-1; D remains unclear. CDR3 size: 15 residues. Germline-derived CDR1 and CDR2 are SGHNT and YENEEA. Trimming cost V 8 bases and J 0 bases, with 14 bases left between them. The CDR3 loop reads CASGVSFSSYNEQFF. The CDR3 coding sequence is TGTGCCAGCGGGGTTTCCTTTAGCTCCTACAATGAGCAGTTCTTC.

Only a few counts were recorded for this clonotype. The chain combines TRBV24-1 with TRBJ1-2, with D hard to call. Germline assignment: CDR1 KGHDR and CDR2 SFDVKD. The CDR3 runs to 14 residues. V lost 7 bases to trimming and J lost 3 bases, with 14 bases between them. The CDR3 region has the DNA TGTGCCACCAGCGGTGGAGATACAGACTATGGCTACACCTTC. Encoded protein: CATSGGDTDYGYTF.

V is TRBV24-1 and J is TRBJ2-6; D tentatively reads TRBD1 or TRBD2 (5 bases each). V shed 4 bases and J shed 0 bases, with 9 bases lying between them. Per the germline V gene, CDR1 is KGHDR and CDR2 is SFDVKD. CDR3 length: 16 amino acids. Here the CDR3 reads CATSEGRYSGANVLTF. For the CDR3, the DNA is TGTGCCACCAGTGAGGGACGCTACTCTGGGGCCAACGTCCTGACTTTC.

This clonotype was counted ten times or more. The chain has TRBV20-1 and TRBJ2-7; D unclear. Germline V gives CDR1 DFQATT, CDR2 SNEGSKA (reference sequence). The CDR3 contains 12 residues. V was trimmed by 0 bases and J by 6 bases, leaving 9 bases between them. The CDR3 DNA reads TGCAGTGCTAGAGACTCTAGGGCCGAGCAGTACTTC. Translated: CSARDSRAEQYF.

This clonotype was found many times. The chain uses TRBV9 and TRBJ2-2; D may be TRBD2 (5 bases). The CDR3 has 16 amino acids. Trimming removed 3 bases at V and 3 bases at J, with 15 bases between. Germline V gene lookup returns CDR1 SGDLS and CDR2 YYNGEE. This chain's CDR3 is CASSDRLGVDTGELFF. CDR3 DNA sequence: TGTGCCAGCAGCGACCGTCTGGGAGTCGACACCGGGGAGCTGTTTTTT.

This chain joins TRBV3-1 and TRBJ1-5; D is unclear. The CDR3 has 13 amino acids. Germline V CDR1 and CDR2: LGHDT, YNNKEL (reference sequence). The V end lost 0 bases, the J end lost 7 bases, and 7 bases lay between the germline ends. The CDR3 protein is CASSQDLRQPQHF. The DNA of the CDR3 is TGTGCCAGCAGCCAAGATCTTCGCCAGCCCCAGCATTTT.

The DNA of the CDR3 is TGTGCCAGCAGTCCCCTCTACACCATGACAGCCAGCTCCTACGAGCAGTACTTC. Its protein product is CASSPLYTMTASSYEQYF. The rearrangement joins TRBV6-5 to TRBJ2-7, with a weak D call TRBD1 (5 bases). CDR3 length equals 18 residues. Germline V gives CDR1 MNHEY, CDR2 SVGAGI. V lost 5 bases, J lost 0 bases, and 23 bases lay in between.

This clonotype showed up many times. V gene TRBV7-3 combines with J gene TRBJ2-2, with D possibly TRBD2 on 7 matching bases. There are 15 residues in the CDR3. V dropped 0 bases and J dropped 6 bases, with 11 bases sitting between them. Germline-derived CDR1 and CDR2 are SGHTA and FQGTGA. CDR3 DNA: TGTGCCAGCAGCTTAACGGGGGGGCAACCCGGGGAGCTGTTTTTT. Translation: CASSLTGGQPGELFF.

J is TRBJ1-2 and V is TRBV29-1; no reliable D call. Germline V gene lookup returns CDR1 SQVTM and CDR2 ANQGSEA. Deletions cut 4 bases from V and 12 bases from J, with 18 bases between. This CDR3 has 12 amino acids. The CDR3 sequence is CSVVSGLAPHTF. As DNA, the CDR3 is TGCAGCGTTGTTTCGGGCCTAGCCCCTCACACCTTC.

This clonotype was seen more than once but under ten times. This chain links TRBV3-1 with TRBJ2-7; D is possibly TRBD1 or TRBD2 (5 bases each). The CDR3 spans 16 residues. V was trimmed by 0 bases and J by 0 bases, leaving 12 bases between them. Germline CDR1 reads LGHDT; CDR2 reads YNNKEL (reference sequence). The CDR3 is CASSQDQPGSSYEQYF. Here the CDR3 DNA reads TGTGCCAGCAGCCAAGACCAGCCAGGGAGCTCCTACGAGCAGTACTTC.

The rearrangement joins TRBV7-6 to TRBJ1-1; tentatively, D is TRBD1 (5 bases). Looked up from germline, CDR1 is SGHVS and CDR2 is FNYEAQ. The CDR3 spans 12 residues. With 6 bases removed from V and 7 bases from J, the gap between germline ends came to 12 bases. This CDR3 reads CASSLQANEAFF. In DNA form, the CDR3 reads TGTGCCAGCAGTTTACAGGCCAATGAAGCTTTCTTT.

This chain connects TRBV5-1 to TRBJ1-1; 9 bases fit TRBD1. V shed 3 bases and J 3 bases; nucleotides not matched to a gene: 12. This CDR3 is built from 17 residues. Germline V gene data show CDR1 as SGHRS and CDR2 as YFSETQ. This CDR3 reads CASSSVNPGQGDTEAFF. CDR3 in DNA: TGCGCCAGCAGCTCGGTGAATCCGGGACAGGGAGACACTGAAGCTTTCTTT.

This clonotype turned up a few times. J is TRBJ1-2 and V is TRBV7-9; D is perhaps TRBD1 (6 bases). Germline V gene sequence: CDR1 SEHNR, CDR2 FQNEAQ (reference sequence). V was trimmed by 5 bases and J by 4 bases, leaving 20 bases between them. The CDR3 has 16 amino acids. Here the CDR3 reads CASSIEAAGDSYGYTF. CDR3 DNA sequence: TGTGCCAGCAGCATTGAGGCGGCAGGGGATAGCTATGGCTACACCTTC.

The table lists this clonotype with a few counts. The rearrangement joins TRBV10-3 to TRBJ1-2; D unresolved. The length of the CDR3 is 12 residues. Germline V CDR1 and CDR2: ENHRY, SYGVKD. Trimming pared 4 bases from V and 0 bases from J, leaving 3 bases between. The DNA for the CDR3 is TGTGCCATCAGTGGGCCTAACTATGGCTACACCTTC. Its protein product is CAISGPNYGYTF.

This clonotype has just a few counts. The chain has TRBV4-3 and TRBJ1-4; D unresolved. This CDR3 has 15 amino acids. Trimming removed 4 bases at V and 2 bases at J, with 11 bases between. The germline gives CDR1 LGHNA, CDR2 YSLEER. CDR3 nucleotides: TGCGCCAGCAGCCCCCGGGAAGGGACTAATGAAAAACTGTTTTTT. Residues: CASSPREGTNEKLFF.

This clonotype was recorded a few times. The chain links TRBV5-1 to TRBJ1-2; a possible D gene is TRBD1 (5 bases). V was shortened by 6 bases and J by 4 bases, with 13 bases between the two germline ends. Germline V gene sequence: CDR1 SGHRS, CDR2 YFSETQ. This CDR3 region has 13 residues. The CDR3 protein is CASTRGLAYGYTF. CDR3 nucleotide sequence: TGCGCCAGCACCCGGGGCTTAGCCTATGGCTACACCTTC.

Only a few counts were recorded for this clonotype. The CDR3 is CASSRGQWGELFF. CDR3 nucleotide sequence: TGTGCCAGCAGCCGCGGACAGTGGGGGGAGCTGTTTTTT. The V and J genes are TRBV5-5 and TRBJ2-2, with D perhaps matching TRBD1 (6 bases). This CDR3 region has 13 residues. Germline CDR1 is SGHKS and CDR2 is YYEKEE (reference sequence). Between the trimmed V and J ends, which lost 4 bases and 8 bases, there was a span of 12 bases.

This chain links TRBV20-1 with TRBJ2-3, with 12 positions matching TRBD2. The V and J ends lost 1 base and 10 bases, in that order; junction bases with no gene match: 12. CDR1 DFQATT and CDR2 SNEGSKA come from the germline V gene (reference sequence). The CDR3 has 16 amino acids. DNA for the CDR3: TGCAGTGCTAGAGCCGACCGAACACTAGCGGGGGGATCGCAGTATTTT. As protein: CSARADRTLAGGSQYF.

This clonotype showed up just a few times. CDR3 region: CASSVAPDVEQYF. CDR3 sequence (DNA): TGTGCCAGCAGCGTAGCCCCGGACGTCGAGCAGTACTTC. The chain is built from TRBV9 and TRBJ2-7; D is uncertain. Per germline, CDR1 SGDLS and CDR2 YYNGEE. The V end was cut by 0 bases, the J end by 6 bases, with 10 bases between. The CDR3 runs 13 residues.

The V and J genes are TRBV24-1 and TRBJ2-3, with TRBD1 matching over 8 bases. Germline values: CDR1 KGHDR, CDR2 SFDVKD. This CDR3 contains 16 residues. V was pared by 2 bases and J by 0 bases, with 3 bases of the junction left unmatched. CDR3 in amino acids: CATSDSRTGSTDTQYF. The DNA of the CDR3 is TGTGCCACCAGTGATTCCAGGACAGGGAGCACAGATACGCAGTATTTT.

This rearrangement joins TRBV9 to TRBJ1-3, with unresolved D. The length of the CDR3 is 15 residues. Trimming took off 0 bases at V and 3 bases at J, with 10 bases between the two ends. From germline, CDR1 is SGDLS and CDR2 YYNGEE. The CDR3 reads CASSVDWELGNTIYF. CDR3 nucleotide sequence: TGTGCCAGCAGCGTAGATTGGGAGCTTGGAAACACCATATATTTT.

This chain uses TRBV18 with TRBJ2-1; 11 bases are shared with TRBD2. The germline gives CDR1 KGHSH, CDR2 LQKENI. J lost 3 bases, V lost 5 bases, and 6 bases had no gene match. This CDR3 comprises 16 residues. The DNA of the CDR3 is TGTGCCAGCTCATATCCGGGACTAGCGGTCTACAATGAGCAGTTCTTC. This encodes CASSYPGLAVYNEQFF. The full variable domain, its missing parts supplied by reference TRBV18 and TRBJ2-1, is NAGVMQNPRHLVRRRGQEARLRCSPMKGHSHVYWYRQLPEEGLKFMVYLQKENIIDESGMPKERFSAEFPKEGPSILRIQQVVRGDSAAYFCASSYPGLAVYNEQFFGPGTRLTVL.

The chain is built from TRBV29-1 and TRBJ1-5, with 7 bases lining up with TRBD1. With 4 bases clipped from V and 3 bases from J, the junction kept 3 bases outside the gene matches. The CDR3 runs 13 residues. Germline CDR1 is SQVTM and CDR2 is ANQGSEA. The CDR3 nucleotides are TGCAGCGTTGGACAGGGAACCAATCAGCCCCAGCATTTT. Its protein is CSVGQGTNQPQHF.

This chain joins TRBV2 and TRBJ1-3; D unresolved. Trimming took off 1 base at V and 0 bases at J, with 7 bases between the two ends. The CDR3 length is 15 residues. Germline V lookup: CDR1 SNHLY, CDR2 FYNNEI. CDR3 nucleotide sequence: TGTGCCAGCAGTGAAGGATCCGGCTCTGGAAACACCATATATTTT. Amino acids: CASSEGSGSGNTIYF.

This chain uses TRBV7-9 with TRBJ2-5; tentative D call: TRBD2 (5 bases). This CDR3 is built from 16 residues. The ends were cut back, 1 base at V and 1 base at J, with 13 bases in the middle. Germline lookup yields CDR1 SEHNR and CDR2 FQNEAQ (reference sequence). The CDR3 is CASSLVAGGFQETQYF. The CDR3 region has the DNA TGTGCCAGCAGCTTAGTGGCGGGCGGGTTCCAAGAGACCCAGTACTTC.

The chain employs TRBV5-1 and TRBJ1-2; D gene uncertain. Germline V gives CDR1 SGHRS, CDR2 YFSETQ. This CDR3 has 15 residues. V lost 4 bases and J lost 0, with 13 bases in between. The DNA for the CDR3 is TGCGCCAGCAGCACGTCTCTCGTAGCTAACTATGGCTACACCTTC. This sequence encodes CASSTSLVANYGYTF.